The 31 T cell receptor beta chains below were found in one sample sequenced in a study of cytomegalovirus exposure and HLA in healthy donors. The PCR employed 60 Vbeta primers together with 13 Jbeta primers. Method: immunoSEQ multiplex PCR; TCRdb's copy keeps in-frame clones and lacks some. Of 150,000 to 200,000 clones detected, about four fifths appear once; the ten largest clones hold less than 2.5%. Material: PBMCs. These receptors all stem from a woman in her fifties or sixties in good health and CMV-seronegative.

CDR3 bases: TGTGCCAGCAGCTTAGCTTTCGGGGGGCGTCCGTATGGCTACACCTTC. Amino acids: CASSLAFGGRPYGYTF. J is TRBJ1-2 and V is TRBV7-9; possible D gene TRBD1, 6 bases. Germline CDR1 and CDR2: SEHNR and FQNEAQ (reference sequence). V lost 0 bases and J 5 bases, leaving 16 bases between the germline ends. This CDR3 is 16 amino acids long.

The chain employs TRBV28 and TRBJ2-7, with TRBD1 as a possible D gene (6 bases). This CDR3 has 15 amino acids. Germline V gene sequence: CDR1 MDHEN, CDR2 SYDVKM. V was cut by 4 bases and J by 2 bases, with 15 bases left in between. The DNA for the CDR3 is TGTGCCAGCAGTTACCCTGCAGGGGTCCCCTACGAGCAGTACTTC. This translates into CASSYPAGVPYEQYF.

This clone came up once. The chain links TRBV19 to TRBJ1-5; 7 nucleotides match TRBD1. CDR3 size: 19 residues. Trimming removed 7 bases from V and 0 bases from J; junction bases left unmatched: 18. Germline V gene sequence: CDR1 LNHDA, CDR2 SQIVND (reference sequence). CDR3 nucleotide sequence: TGTGCCAGTACGATCAAAGGTGGCCCAGGGGGTTATAGCAATCAGCCCCAGCATTTT. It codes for CASTIKGGPGGYSNQPQHF. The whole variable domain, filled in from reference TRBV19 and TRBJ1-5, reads DGGITQSPKYLFRKEGQNVTLSCEQNLNHDAMYWYRQDPGQGLRLIYYSQIVNDFQKGDIAEGYSVSREKKESFPLTVTSAQKNPTAFYLCASTIKGGPGGYSNQPQHFGDGTRLSIL.

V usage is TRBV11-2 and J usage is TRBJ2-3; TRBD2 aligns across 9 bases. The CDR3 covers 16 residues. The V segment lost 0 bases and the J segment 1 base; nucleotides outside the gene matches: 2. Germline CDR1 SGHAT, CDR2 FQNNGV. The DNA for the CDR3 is TGTGCCAGCAGCTTAGATTTAGCGGGGGGCACAGATACGCAGTATTTT. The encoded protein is CASSLDLAGGTDTQYF.

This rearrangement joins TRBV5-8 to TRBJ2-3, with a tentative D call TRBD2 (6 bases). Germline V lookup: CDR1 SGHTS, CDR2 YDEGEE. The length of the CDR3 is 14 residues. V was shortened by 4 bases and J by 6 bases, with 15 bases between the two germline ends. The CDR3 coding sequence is TGTGCCAGCAGCCGGGCGGCGGGGAGGGATACGCAGTATTTT. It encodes CASSRAAGRDTQYF.

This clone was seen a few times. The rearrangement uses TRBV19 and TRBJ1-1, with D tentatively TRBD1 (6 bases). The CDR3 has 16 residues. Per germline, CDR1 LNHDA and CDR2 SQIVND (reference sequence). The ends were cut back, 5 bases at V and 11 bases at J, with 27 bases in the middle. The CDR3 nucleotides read TGTGCCAGTAGTCCCCAAGTAGACAGGCTAAAGGGCCGGGCTTTCTTT. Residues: CASSPQVDRLKGRAFF. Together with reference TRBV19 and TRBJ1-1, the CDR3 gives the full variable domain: DGGITQSPKYLFRKEGQNVTLSCEQNLNHDAMYWYRQDPGQGLRLIYYSQIVNDFQKGDIAEGYSVSREKKESFPLTVTSAQKNPTAFYLCASSPQVDRLKGRAFFGQGTRLTVV.

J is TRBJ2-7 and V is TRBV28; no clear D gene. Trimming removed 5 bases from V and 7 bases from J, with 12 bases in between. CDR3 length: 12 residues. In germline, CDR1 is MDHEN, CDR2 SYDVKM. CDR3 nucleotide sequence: TGTGCCAGCAGTATAGCTCCCCGGGAGCAGTACTTC. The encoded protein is CASSIAPREQYF.

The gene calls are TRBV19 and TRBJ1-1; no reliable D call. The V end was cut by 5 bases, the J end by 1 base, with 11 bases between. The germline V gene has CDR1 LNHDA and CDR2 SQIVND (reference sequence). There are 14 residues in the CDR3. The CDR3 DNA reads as TGTGCCAGTAGTCCGAGACTGAGGAACACTGAAGCTTTCTTT. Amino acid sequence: CASSPRLRNTEAFF.

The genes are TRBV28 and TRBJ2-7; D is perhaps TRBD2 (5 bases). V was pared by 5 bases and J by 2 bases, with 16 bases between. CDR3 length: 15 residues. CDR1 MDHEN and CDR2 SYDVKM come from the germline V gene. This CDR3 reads CASSLPPWGAYEQYF. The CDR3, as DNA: TGTGCCAGCAGTCTCCCCCCCTGGGGAGCCTACGAGCAGTACTTC. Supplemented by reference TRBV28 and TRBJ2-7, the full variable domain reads DVKVTQSSRYLVKRTGEKVFLECVQDMDHENMFWYRQDPGLGLRLIYFSYDVKMKEKGDIPEGYSVSREKKERFSLILESASTNQTSMYLCASSLPPWGAYEQYFGPGTRLTVT.

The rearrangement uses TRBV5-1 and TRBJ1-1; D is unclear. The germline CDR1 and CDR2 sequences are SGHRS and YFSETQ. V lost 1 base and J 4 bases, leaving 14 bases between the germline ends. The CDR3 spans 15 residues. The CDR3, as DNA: TGCGCCAGCAGCTTGAGCCCGATGGGGAGCACTGAAGCTTTCTTT. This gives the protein CASSLSPMGSTEAFF. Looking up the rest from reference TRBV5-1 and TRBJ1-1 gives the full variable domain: KAGVTQTPRYLIKTRGQQVTLSCSPISGHRSVSWYQQTPGQGLQFLFEYFSETQRNKGNFPGRFSGRQFSNSRSEMNVSTLELGDSALYLCASSLSPMGSTEAFFGQGTRLTVV.

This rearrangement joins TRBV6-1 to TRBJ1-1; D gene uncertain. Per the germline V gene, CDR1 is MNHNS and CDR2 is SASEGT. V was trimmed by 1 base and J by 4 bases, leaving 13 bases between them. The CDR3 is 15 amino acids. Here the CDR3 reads CASSEDGGRGTEAFF. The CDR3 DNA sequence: TGTGCCAGCAGTGAAGATGGAGGGAGAGGCACTGAAGCTTTCTTT.

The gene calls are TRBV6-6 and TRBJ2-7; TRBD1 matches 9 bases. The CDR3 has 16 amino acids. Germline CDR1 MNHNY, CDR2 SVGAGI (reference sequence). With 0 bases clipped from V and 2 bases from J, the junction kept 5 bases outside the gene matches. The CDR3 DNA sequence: TGTGCCAGCAGTTACTCAGCCGGGACAGGGACCTACGAGCAGTACTTC. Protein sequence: CASSYSAGTGTYEQYF.

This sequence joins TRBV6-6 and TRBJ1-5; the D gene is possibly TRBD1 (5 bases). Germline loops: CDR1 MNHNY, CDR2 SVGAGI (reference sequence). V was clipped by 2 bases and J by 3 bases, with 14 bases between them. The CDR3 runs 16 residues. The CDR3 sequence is CASSYGRVGDNQPQHF. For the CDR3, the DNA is TGTGCCAGCAGTTACGGCAGGGTTGGAGACAATCAGCCCCAGCATTTT.

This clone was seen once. The CDR3 region is CASSASGGGTEAFF. CDR3 sequence (DNA): TGTGCCAGCAGCGCCTCAGGGGGTGGCACTGAAGCTTTCTTT. This chain links TRBV7-9 with TRBJ1-1; 7 bases align to TRBD1. Germline loops: CDR1 SEHNR, CDR2 FQNEAQ (reference sequence). This CDR3 comprises 14 residues. The V gene end was trimmed by 5 bases and the J gene end by 4 bases; junction bases not matched to a gene: 7. Variable domain in full (rest from reference TRBV7-9 and TRBJ1-1): DTGVSQNPRHKITKRGQNVTFRCDPISEHNRLYWYRQTLGQGPEFLTYFQNEAQLEKSRLLSDRFSAERPKGSFSTLEIQRTEQGDSAMYLCASSASGGGTEAFFGQGTRLTVV.

CDR3 nucleotides: TGTGCCTGGAGTGAGGCAGGGAAAGCATATAGCAATCAGCCCCAGCATTTT. Protein product: CAWSEAGKAYSNQPQHF. V usage is TRBV30 and J usage is TRBJ1-5, with a tentative D call TRBD1 (5 bases). V was cut by 1 base and J by 0 bases, with 16 bases left in between. Looked up from germline, CDR1 is GTSNPN and CDR2 is SVGIG (reference sequence). The CDR3 is 17 amino acids.

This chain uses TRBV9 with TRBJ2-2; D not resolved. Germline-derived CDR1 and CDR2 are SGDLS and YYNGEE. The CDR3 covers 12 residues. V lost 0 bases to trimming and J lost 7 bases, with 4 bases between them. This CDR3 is CASSVELGELFF. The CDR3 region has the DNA TGTGCCAGCAGCGTAGAACTCGGGGAGCTGTTTTTT.

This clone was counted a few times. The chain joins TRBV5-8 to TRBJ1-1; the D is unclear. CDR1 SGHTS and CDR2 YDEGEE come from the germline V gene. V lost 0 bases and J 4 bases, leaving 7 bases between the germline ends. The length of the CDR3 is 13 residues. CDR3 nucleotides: TGTGCCAGCAGCTTGGATCACTCCACTGAAGCTTTCTTT. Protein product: CASSLDHSTEAFF.

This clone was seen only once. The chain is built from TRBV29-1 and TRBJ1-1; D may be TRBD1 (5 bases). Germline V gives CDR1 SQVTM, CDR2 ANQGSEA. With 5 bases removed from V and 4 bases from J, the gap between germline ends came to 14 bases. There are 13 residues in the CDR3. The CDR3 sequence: CSVPRVGITEAFF. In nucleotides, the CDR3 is TGCAGCGTTCCCAGGGTCGGAATCACTGAAGCTTTCTTT.

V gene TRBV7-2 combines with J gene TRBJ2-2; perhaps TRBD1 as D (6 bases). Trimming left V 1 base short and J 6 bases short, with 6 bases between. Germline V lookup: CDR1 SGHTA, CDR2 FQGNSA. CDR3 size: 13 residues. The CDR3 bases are TGTGCCAGCAGCTTAGACAGGGCCGGGGAGCTGTTTTTT. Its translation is CASSLDRAGELFF.

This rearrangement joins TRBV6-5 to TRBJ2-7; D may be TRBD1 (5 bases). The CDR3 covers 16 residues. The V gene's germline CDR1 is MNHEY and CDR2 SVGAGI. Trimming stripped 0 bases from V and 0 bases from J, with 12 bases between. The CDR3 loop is CASSYSAGHPSYEQYF. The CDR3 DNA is TGTGCCAGCAGTTACTCCGCAGGGCACCCCTCCTACGAGCAGTACTTC.

The DNA of the CDR3 is TGTGCCAGCAACCCCCTTTTACAGAACACTGAAGCTTTCTTT. Amino acids: CASNPLLQNTEAFF. J is TRBJ1-1 and V is TRBV6-5, with D unclear. Germline V CDR1 and CDR2: MNHEY, SVGAGI. The CDR3 sequence is 14 residues long. The germline V and J ends were trimmed by 7 bases and 1 base, with 13 bases remaining between them.

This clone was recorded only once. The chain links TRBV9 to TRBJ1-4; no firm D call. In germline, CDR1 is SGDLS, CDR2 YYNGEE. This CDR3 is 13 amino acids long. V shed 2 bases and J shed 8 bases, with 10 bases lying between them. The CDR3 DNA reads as TGTGCCAGCAGCGTCCGACCGGGAGAAAAACTGTTTTTT. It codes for CASSVRPGEKLFF.

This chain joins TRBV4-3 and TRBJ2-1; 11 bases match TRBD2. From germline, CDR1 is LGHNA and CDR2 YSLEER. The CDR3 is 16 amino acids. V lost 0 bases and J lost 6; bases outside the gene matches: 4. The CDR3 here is CASSQEDSGRANEQFF. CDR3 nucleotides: TGCGCCAGCAGCCAAGAGGATAGCGGGAGGGCCAATGAGCAGTTCTTC.

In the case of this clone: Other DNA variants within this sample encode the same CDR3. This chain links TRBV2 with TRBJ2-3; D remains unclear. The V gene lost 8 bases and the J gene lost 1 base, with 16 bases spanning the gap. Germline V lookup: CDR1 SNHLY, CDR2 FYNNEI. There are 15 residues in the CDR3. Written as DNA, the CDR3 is TGTGCCAGCCAAAGATCAGGATTTGGCACAGATACGCAGTATTTT. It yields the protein CASQRSGFGTDTQYF. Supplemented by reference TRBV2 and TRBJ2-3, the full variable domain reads EPEVTQTPSHQVTQMGQEVILRCVPISNHLYFYWYRQILGQKVEFLVSFYNNEISEKSEIFDDQFSVERPDGSNFTLKIRSTKLEDSAMYFCASQRSGFGTDTQYFGPGTRLTVL.

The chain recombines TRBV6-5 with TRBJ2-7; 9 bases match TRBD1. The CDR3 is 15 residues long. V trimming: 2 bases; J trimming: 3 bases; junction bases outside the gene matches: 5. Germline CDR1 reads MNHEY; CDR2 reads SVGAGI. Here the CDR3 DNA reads TGTGCCAGCAGTTACCCCGGGACAGGGCACTACGAGCAGTACTTC. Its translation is CASSYPGTGHYEQYF.

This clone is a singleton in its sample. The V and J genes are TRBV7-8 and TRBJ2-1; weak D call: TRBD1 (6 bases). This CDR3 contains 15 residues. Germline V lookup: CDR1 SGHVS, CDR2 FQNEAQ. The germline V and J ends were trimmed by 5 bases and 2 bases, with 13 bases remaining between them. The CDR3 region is CASSPDRLTYNEQFF. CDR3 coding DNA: TGTGCCAGCAGCCCGGACAGACTAACCTACAATGAGCAGTTCTTC.

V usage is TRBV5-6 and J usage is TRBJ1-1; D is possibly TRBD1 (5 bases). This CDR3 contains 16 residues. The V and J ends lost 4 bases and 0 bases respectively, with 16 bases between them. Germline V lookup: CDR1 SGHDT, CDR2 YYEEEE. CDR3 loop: CASSHGTGSMNTEAFF. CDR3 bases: TGTGCCAGCAGCCACGGGACCGGGAGTATGAACACTGAAGCTTTCTTT.

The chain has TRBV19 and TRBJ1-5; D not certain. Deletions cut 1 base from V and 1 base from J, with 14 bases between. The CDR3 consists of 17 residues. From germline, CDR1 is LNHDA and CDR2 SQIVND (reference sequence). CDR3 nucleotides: TGTGCCAGTAGTATAGTGGGAGCCGCCAGGAGCAATCAGCCCCAGCATTTT. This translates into CASSIVGAARSNQPQHF.

CDR3 nucleotides: TGTGCCAGCAGCTTCTCGGCTAGCGGAACAGATACGCAGTATTTT. The encoded protein is CASSFSASGTDTQYF. The chain links TRBV7-2 to TRBJ2-3, with 7 bases identical to TRBD2. Germline V gene lookup returns CDR1 SGHTA and CDR2 FQGNSA. The CDR3 extends over 15 amino acids. Trimming removed 3 bases from V and 3 bases from J; junction bases left unmatched: 6.

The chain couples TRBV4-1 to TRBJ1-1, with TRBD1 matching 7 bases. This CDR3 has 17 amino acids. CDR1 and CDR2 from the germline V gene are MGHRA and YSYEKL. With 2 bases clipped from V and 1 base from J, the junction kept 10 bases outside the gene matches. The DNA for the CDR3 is TGCGCCAGCAGCCAAAATCTGGACAGGATCAGGAACACTGAAGCTTTCTTT. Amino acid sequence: CASSQNLDRIRNTEAFF.

CDR3 sequence reads: CASSRTGGLGSNQPQHF. The CDR3 DNA reads as TGTGCCAGCAGTAGGACAGGGGGCTTGGGAAGCAATCAGCCCCAGCATTTT. V is TRBV2 and J is TRBJ1-5; TRBD1 aligns across 11 bases. The V gene's germline CDR1 is SNHLY and CDR2 FYNNEI. Trimming at V came to 5 bases and at J to 1 base, leaving 7 bases not matched to a gene. The CDR3 is 17 amino acids.